These 23 T cell receptor beta chains were sequenced from one sample in a study of tumor-infiltrating lymphocytes in primary liver carcinoma (dated by TCRdb to 2016 to 2017). The sequencer was an Illumina HiSeq 2500. Starting from around 520 ng total RNA, TCRbeta-specific cDNA was produced by reverse transcription with a constant-region primer and ProtoScript II reverse transcriptase. Construction of the TCRbeta libraries relied on three nested rounds of multiplex PCR, following a slightly modified ARM-PCR procedure. Each of the first two PCR rounds ran for about 10 cycles using multiplex TRBV1-TRBV30 forward primers together with a Cbeta reverse primer. The raw public reads went through TCRdb reprocessing: fastp at Q25, MiXCR clone calling, in-frame beta chains kept. For every CDR3 protein sequence, its rows merge into one entry that carries the most common genes and DNA. The sample profile shows over 95,000 distinct CDR3 sequences; about three quarters of them were found once. 9.5% to 10% of the sample comes from the top ten.

Without any cell sorting, total RNA and DNA were co-extracted from around 18-30 mg of bulk tissue using the AllPrep DNA/RNA mini kit. Material for sequencing was liver tumor tissue from sampling region 5. According to the study, the label for this sample's cell subset or site signals: tumor region T5, tumor centre. The source is a woman in her sixties with primary liver carcinoma and hepatitis B virus infection.

V and J are TRBV7-2 and TRBJ2-3; either TRBD1 or TRBD2 may fit D (6 bases each). Trimming stripped 5 bases from V and 6 bases from J, with 18 bases between. The CDR3 runs 15 residues. Germline values: CDR1 SGHTA, CDR2 FQGNSA. This CDR3 is CASSPGDFLRDTQYF. CDR3 bases: TGTGCCAGCAGCCCAGGGGACTTCCTCCGGGATACGCAGTATTTT.

Concerning this clonotype: The junction departs from the called germline gene at one end, perhaps through a read error. The rearrangement links TRBV20-1 to TRBJ2-2; either TRBD1 or TRBD2 may fit D (5 bases each). There are 12 residues in the CDR3. Germline V lookup: CDR1 DFQATT, CDR2 SNEGSKA (reference sequence). CDR3 nucleotides: TGCAGTGCTAGGGACGGGACCAAAACGCTGTCTTTT. This codes for CSARDGTKTLSF.

The sample holds one count of this clonotype. One junction end does not reproduce the germline sequence, and a read error may be involved. This chain joins TRBV11-1 and TRBJ2-3; 7 nucleotides align to TRBD2. This CDR3 has 14 amino acids. CDR1 and CDR2 from the germline V gene are SGHAT and FQDESV (reference sequence). The CDR3 DNA is TGTGCCAGCAGCTCATGGCAGCGTGCGGGAGAGTCTCACTTT. Its protein is CASSSWQRAGESHF.

This clonotype was found a few times. A read error may account for a junction end that differs from germline. The chain combines TRBV6-5 with TRBJ1-1, with D possibly being TRBD1 (5 bases). CDR1 is MNHEY, CDR2 SVGAGI, per germline. This CDR3 has 15 amino acids. CDR3 coding DNA: TGTGTCAGCAGTTGCTCGGGTAGGGGAGGGACTGAAGCTTTCTTT. Translated, it gives CVSSCSGRGGTEAFF.

As to this clonotype: A junction boundary mismatches the germline segment, possibly from a read error. This rearrangement joins TRBV5-5 to TRBJ2-2; D tentatively fits TRBD1 or TRBD2 (5 bases each). Germline values: CDR1 SGHKS, CDR2 YYEKEE (reference sequence). This CDR3 spans 15 amino acids. CDR3 residues: CASSLFVQGTGELSF. The CDR3 nucleotides read TGTGCCAGCAGCTTGTTTGTGCAGGGTACCGGGGAGCTGTCATTT. Filled out from reference TRBV5-5 and TRBJ2-2, the complete variable domain reads DAGVTQSPTHLIKTRGQQVTLRCSPISGHKSVSWYQQVLGQGPQFIFQYYEKEERGRGNFPDRFSARQFPNYSSELNVNALLLGDSALYLCASSLFVQGTGELSFGEGSRLTVL.

As to this clonotype: Its ends do not fully match the called genes, so a read error is possible. V and J are TRBV7-9 and TRBJ1-5; D unclear. Per germline, CDR1 SEHNR and CDR2 FQNEAQ (reference sequence). This CDR3 spans 13 amino acids. For the CDR3, the DNA is TGTGCCAGCAGCTTAGCCAGCAATCTGCCCCAGCATTTT. Translation gives CASSLASNLPQHF. Together with reference TRBV7-9 and TRBJ1-5, the CDR3 gives the full variable domain: DTGVSQNPRHKITKRGQNVTFRCDPISEHNRLYWYRQTLGQGPEFLTYFQNEAQLEKSRLLSDRFSAERPKGSFSTLEIQRTEQGDSAMYLCASSLASNLPQHFGDGTRLSIL.

This clonotype was observed many times. The chain uses TRBV7-9 and TRBJ1-5; D gene ambiguous. The CDR3 is 15 residues long. The germline V and J ends were trimmed by 2 bases and 2 bases, with 10 bases remaining between them. In germline, CDR1 is SEHNR, CDR2 FQNEAQ (reference sequence). The CDR3 here is CASSLSSGGNQPQHF. DNA for the CDR3: TGTGCCAGCAGCTTATCCTCCGGGGGCAATCAGCCCCAGCATTTT.

For this clonotype: Being one base from a much bigger clone, this may be a read error. The V and J genes are TRBV9 and TRBJ2-1; D might be TRBD1 or TRBD2, each matching 5 bases. Germline CDR1 reads SGDLS; CDR2 reads YYNGEE. Trimming removed 4 bases at V and 4 bases at J, with 21 bases between. The CDR3 loop spans 17 amino acids. CDR3 nucleotide sequence: TGTGCCAGCAGCATAGGCGTTGGGAGTGGGGGTTACAATGAGCAGTTCTTC. Translation: CASSIGVGSGGYNEQFF.

As to this clonotype: This may be a read error: a much more frequent sequence differs by one nucleotide. The V call is TRBV7-9, the J call TRBJ2-3; TRBD2 agrees at 9 bases. The CDR3 loop spans 17 amino acids. The V gene's germline CDR1 is SEHNR and CDR2 FQNEAQ (reference sequence). CDR3 in amino acids: CASSPLDGGTSIDTQYF. In nucleotides, the CDR3 is TGTGCCAGCAGCCCTCTCGACGGGGGGACTAGCATAGATACGCAGTATTTT.

A note on this clonotype: The junction shows a germline mismatch at one end, possibly a read error. The chain carries TRBV10-2 and TRBJ1-6; D not resolved. The CDR3 totals 14 residues. Germline V gene lookup returns CDR1 WSHSY and CDR2 SAAADI. CDR3 nucleotide sequence: TGCGCCTGCAGTGAGGGAGGGAATAATTCACCCCTCAACTTT. Translated: CACSEGGNNSPLNF.

Worth noting for this clonotype: One base away lies a much larger clone, so this may be a sequencing read error. The gene calls are TRBV28 and TRBJ2-1, with a possible D match to TRBD2 (6 bases). This CDR3 comprises 18 residues. Per the germline V gene, CDR1 is MDHEN and CDR2 is SYDVKM. V lost 8 bases to trimming and J lost 0 bases, with 23 bases between them. The CDR3 here is CASGPAGWGESSYNEQFF. CDR3 nucleotides: TGTGCCAGCGGCCCCGCAGGTTGGGGGGAGAGCTCCTACAATGAGCAGTTCTTC.

Note on this clonotype: Mismatch with germline at one junction end may stem from a read error. This chain uses TRBV11-2 with TRBJ2-1; D unclear. Germline lookup yields CDR1 SGHAT and CDR2 FQNNGV. There are 11 residues in the CDR3. For the CDR3, the DNA is TGTGCCAGCAGCTTGGCTTTGGTGCCGCTCTTC. Amino acid sequence: CASSLALVPLF.

In its sample, this clonotype was seen a few times. The V and J genes are TRBV10-2 and TRBJ2-7, with D hard to call. The CDR3 extends over 15 amino acids. Trimming stripped 3 bases from V and 5 bases from J, with 17 bases between. The germline V gene has CDR1 WSHSY and CDR2 SAAADI. The CDR3 nucleotides read TGCGCCAGCAGTGATAATCCCCCTAGGGCCCACGAGCAGTACTTC. It specifies CASSDNPPRAHEQYF.

This clonotype has only a few counts. The V call is TRBV7-9, the J call TRBJ2-3; 13 nucleotides align to TRBD2. The V gene's germline CDR1 is SEHNR and CDR2 FQNEAQ (reference sequence). V gave up 5 bases and J gave up 6 bases; unmatched junction bases: 8. CDR3 length: 16 amino acids. In nucleotides, the CDR3 is TGTGCCAGCAGCCCTATACTAGCGGGAGGGCGCGATACGCAGTATTTT. Its protein product is CASSPILAGGRDTQYF.

This clonotype was found once. The conserved final phenylalanine or tryptophan is absent from the CDR3, which likely points to a read error. The chain combines TRBV11-2 with TRBJ2-2; D perhaps matches TRBD1 (6 bases). Germline V gene lookup returns CDR1 SGHAT and CDR2 FQNNGV. CDR3 length: 17 residues. CDR3 bases: TGTGCCAGCAGTTTACGGGTGACAGGCTTGAACACGGGGGAGCTGTTTTCT. Translated, it gives CASSLRVTGLNTGELFS.

As to this clonotype: A read error may produce the germline difference seen at one junction end. The chain recombines TRBV6-5 with TRBJ2-7; D assignment may be TRBD1 or TRBD2 (6 bases each). From germline, CDR1 is MNHEY and CDR2 SVGAGI. The CDR3 consists of 15 residues. Written as DNA, the CDR3 is TGTGCCAGTAGTTTCCGGGGGCTACGGAGTAAAGGGCAGTACTTC. Its protein is CASSFRGLRSKGQYF.

About this clonotype itself: An end of the junction differs from the germline gene, which may be a read error. J is TRBJ1-1 and V is TRBV6-1; tentative D call: TRBD1 (6 bases). Germline CDR1 reads MNHNS; CDR2 reads SASEGT. The CDR3 spans 13 residues. CDR3 residues: CASRVRGRTEALF. The CDR3 DNA follows: TGTGCCAGCCGGGTCAGGGGACGGACTGAGGCTTTATTT.

As to this clonotype: Its ends do not fully match the called genes, so a read error is possible. The CDR3 nucleotides read TGTGCCAGGACCTCCGGGACAGAAGCTTGGTGGTGCTCTTTC. The encoded protein is CARTSGTEAWWCSF. The gene calls are TRBV6-1 and TRBJ1-2; 7 nucleotides match TRBD1. CDR1 MNHNS and CDR2 SASEGT come from the germline V gene. The CDR3 loop spans 14 amino acids.

For this clonotype: A much larger clone lies a single base off, so this may be a read error. The V call is TRBV5-4, the J call TRBJ2-7; D tentatively reads TRBD1 or TRBD2 (5 bases each). The germline V gene encodes CDR1 SGHNT and CDR2 YYREEE (reference sequence). The CDR3 sequence is 15 residues long. CDR3 in DNA: TGTGCCAGCAGCTTGGATCGGGCAGAGGGGTCGGAGCAGTGCTTC. Its protein is CASSLDRAEGSEQCF.

In this sample, this clonotype turned up many times. The V and J genes are TRBV7-8 and TRBJ1-1; TRBD1 aligns across 10 bases. The CDR3 sequence is 17 residues long. Germline V CDR1 and CDR2: SGHVS, FQNEAQ. J was trimmed by 1 base and V by 1 base; bases with no gene match: 6. This chain's CDR3 is CASSLVVGQGKNTEAFF. The CDR3 DNA is TGTGCCAGCAGCTTAGTAGTGGGACAGGGGAAGAACACTGAAGCTTTCTTT.

Note on this clonotype: A much larger clone lies one base from this, so it may be a read error. The chain is built from TRBV28 and TRBJ1-5; 11 bases match TRBD1. With V trimmed by 4 bases and J by 7 bases, 9 bases remained unmatched. This CDR3 is 16 amino acids long. The germline gives CDR1 MDHEN, CDR2 SYDVKM. The CDR3 is CASSSWRTGGGQPQHF. The CDR3 coding sequence is TGTGCCAGCAGTTCATGGCGGACAGGGGGCGGGCAGCCCCAGCATTTT.

This clonotype occurred many times. V gene TRBV7-9 combines with J gene TRBJ2-3; 9 bases match TRBD2. The V gene's germline CDR1 is SEHNR and CDR2 FQNEAQ (reference sequence). V lost 2 bases, J lost 3 bases, and 3 bases stayed unmatched. This CDR3 region has 15 residues. CDR3 bases: TGTGCCAGCAGCTTAAGACTAGCGGAAACAGATACGCAGTATTTT. It is translated as CASSLRLAETDTQYF.

Details on this clonotype: A read error may produce the germline difference seen at one junction end. DNA of the CDR3: TGCGCCAGCAGCTTGGAGGGGGAACCTCACAATGGGCAGTTCTTC. As protein: CASSLEGEPHNGQFF. The chain couples TRBV5-1 to TRBJ2-1; tentatively, D is TRBD1 (6 bases). Germline V CDR1 and CDR2: SGHRS, YFSETQ. The CDR3 has 15 amino acids. Full variable domain (rest looked up from reference TRBV5-1 and TRBJ2-1): KAGVTQTPRYLIKTRGQQVTLSCSPISGHRSVSWYQQTPGQGLQFLFEYFSETQRNKGNFPGRFSGRQFSNSRSEMNVSTLELGDSALYLCASSLEGEPHNGQFFGPGTRLTVL.